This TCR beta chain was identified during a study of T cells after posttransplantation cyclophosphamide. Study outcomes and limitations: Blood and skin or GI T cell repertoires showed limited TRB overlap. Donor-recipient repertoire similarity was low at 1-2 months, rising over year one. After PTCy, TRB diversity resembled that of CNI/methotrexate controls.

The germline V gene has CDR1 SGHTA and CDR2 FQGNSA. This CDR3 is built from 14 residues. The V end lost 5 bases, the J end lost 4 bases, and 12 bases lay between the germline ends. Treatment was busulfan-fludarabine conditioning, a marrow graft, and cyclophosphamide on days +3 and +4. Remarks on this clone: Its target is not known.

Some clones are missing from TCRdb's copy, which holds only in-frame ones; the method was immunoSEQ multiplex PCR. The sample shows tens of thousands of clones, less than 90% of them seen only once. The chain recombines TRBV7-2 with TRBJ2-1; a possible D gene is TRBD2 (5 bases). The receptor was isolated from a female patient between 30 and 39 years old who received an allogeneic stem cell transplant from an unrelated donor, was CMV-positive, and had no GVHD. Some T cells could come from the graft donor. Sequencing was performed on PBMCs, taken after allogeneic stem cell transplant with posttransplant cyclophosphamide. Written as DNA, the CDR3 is TGTGCCAGCAGCCCGTACTCGGGGTACAATGAGCAGTTCTTC. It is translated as CASSPYSGYNEQFF.